Described below is a single T cell receptor beta chain sequence and its context. The sample comes from a study of shared clonotypes between healthy human individuals. V lost 1 base and J lost 0; bases outside the gene matches: 2. The length of the CDR3 is 15 residues. Germline values: CDR1 LNHNV, CDR2 YYDKDF (reference sequence). All donors were healthy HIV-negative adults lacking recent acute infections or vaccinations. Method: immunoSEQ multiplex PCR; TCRdb's copy keeps in-frame clones and lacks some. The sample records some 2.4 million clones, approximately 93% being singletons. The source of this sequence is a man younger than 30 in good health. Some clones in this sample may be carry-over from other donors' samples. The rearrangement links TRBV15 to TRBJ2-5, with 7 positions matching TRBD2. Sequences were obtained from naive CD4+ T cells from PBMCs. As for subset: CD45RA+ positively selected. The CDR3 loop reads CATSRAGTNQETQYF. The CDR3, as DNA: TGTGCCACCAGCAGAGCCGGGACTAACCAAGAGACCCAGTACTTC. Full variable domain (remainder filled in from reference TRBV15 and TRBJ2-5): DAMVIQNPRYQVTQFGKPVTLSCSQTLNHNVMYWYQQKSSQAPKLLFHYYDKDFNNEADTPDNFQSRRPNTSFCFLDIRSPGLGDTAMYLCATSRAGTNQETQYFGPGTRLLVL.